The 31 T cell receptor beta chains listed next were all sequenced from one sample in a study of beta chain features in type 1 diabetes. Study-wide results and caveats: For Type 1 diabetes patients, all four CD4+ subsets carried TCRB CDR3s that were moderately but significantly shorter.

Expressed TCRB transcripts got sequenced, as all isolated RNA was reverse transcribed. Repertoires were generated with immunoSEQ multiplex PCR, while TCRdb's copy carries only in-frame clones and drops some. The data show hundreds of thousands of clones, around 15% seen once. For these receptors, no antigen is known. The sample was naive CD4+ T cells from blood. All receptors come from a man aged 18-30 years with type 1 diabetes.

The genes are TRBV19 and TRBJ2-2; TRBD2 matches 7 bases. Unmatched junction bases numbered 11, after V lost 3 bases and J lost 1 base. The germline CDR1 and CDR2 sequences are LNHDA and SQIVND (reference sequence). The CDR3 contains 18 residues. CDR3 loop: CASSMSLGRGLNTGELFF. The CDR3, as DNA: TGTGCCAGTAGTATGAGTCTTGGGAGGGGTTTGAACACCGGGGAGCTGTTTTTT. The full variable domain, with the rest looked up from reference TRBV19 and TRBJ2-2, is DGGITQSPKYLFRKEGQNVTLSCEQNLNHDAMYWYRQDPGQGLRLIYYSQIVNDFQKGDIAEGYSVSREKKESFPLTVTSAQKNPTAFYLCASSMSLGRGLNTGELFFGEGSRLTVL.

This clone was detected only a few times. This chain uses TRBV2 with TRBJ2-1; 8 bases align to TRBD2. Germline-derived CDR1 and CDR2 are SNHLY and FYNNEI. Trimming removed 6 bases from V and 0 bases from J; junction bases left unmatched: 7. This CDR3 is 16 amino acids long. CDR3: CASRQQLAASYNEQFF. The CDR3 DNA follows: TGTGCCAGCAGACAACAACTAGCGGCCTCCTACAATGAGCAGTTCTTC.

The sample holds a few counts of this clone. The chain uses TRBV18 and TRBJ2-1; 9 positions agree with TRBD2. CDR3 size: 16 residues. The junction had 7 bases not matched to a gene; V was cut back by 0 bases and J by 7 bases. CDR1 and CDR2 from the germline V gene are KGHSH and LQKENI. The CDR3 nucleotides are TGTGCCAGCTCACCACCGGCGGGAGGGCCAGGGAATGAGCAGTTCTTC. It translates to CASSPPAGGPGNEQFF.

This sequence joins TRBV6-5 and TRBJ1-1; D call uncertain. Germline values: CDR1 MNHEY, CDR2 SVGAGI. The CDR3 loop spans 12 amino acids. V lost 2 bases, J lost 12 bases, and 13 bases lay in between. This chain's CDR3 is CASSYGLGRPFF. The CDR3 DNA reads as TGTGCCAGCAGTTACGGCCTGGGGAGACCTTTCTTT.

This chain joins TRBV7-9 and TRBJ1-5; maybe TRBD1 (5 bases). The CDR3 length is 13 residues. Germline CDR1 and CDR2: SEHNR and FQNEAQ (reference sequence). Trimming took 4 bases from V and 10 from J, leaving 14 bases between them. The CDR3 sequence is CASSWGPPGPQHF. The CDR3 DNA reads as TGTGCCAGCAGCTGGGGCCCCCCGGGCCCCCAGCATTTT.

The V and J genes are TRBV30 and TRBJ2-2, with D possibly TRBD2 on 5 matching bases. CDR3 size: 16 residues. The V gene lost 3 bases and the J gene lost 1 base, with 15 bases spanning the gap. Germline CDR1 is GTSNPN and CDR2 is SVGIG (reference sequence). The CDR3 here is CAWRPWRQENTGELFF. The CDR3 DNA is TGTGCCTGGAGGCCTTGGAGGCAGGAGAACACCGGGGAGCTGTTTTTT.

This clone has a handful of counts. The rearrangement uses TRBV6-6 and TRBJ2-5, with no clear D. The CDR3 runs 13 residues. The V end lost 5 bases, the J end lost 7 bases, and 14 bases lay between the germline ends. The germline gives CDR1 MNHNY, CDR2 SVGAGI (reference sequence). The DNA for the CDR3 is TGTGCCAGCAGTCATCCCCCTGGACGGACCCAGTACTTC. It is translated as CASSHPPGRTQYF.

This clone has more than one count but fewer than ten. V usage is TRBV9 and J usage is TRBJ2-1; either TRBD1 or TRBD2 may supply D (5 bases each). V dropped 4 bases and J dropped 14 bases, with 22 bases sitting between them. Germline V gene lookup returns CDR1 SGDLS and CDR2 YYNGEE. The CDR3 is 14 residues long. CDR3 amino acids: CASSRGPEAAWEFF. In nucleotides, the CDR3 is TGTGCCAGCAGCCGGGGACCCGAGGCGGCGTGGGAGTTCTTC.

The chain combines TRBV13 with TRBJ2-5; D is unclear. Germline V gene sequence: CDR1 PRHDT, CDR2 FYEKMQ (reference sequence). This CDR3 has 13 residues. V lost 2 bases and J 4 bases, leaving 8 bases between the germline ends. The CDR3 nucleotides read TGTGCCAGCAGCTTAATAATGACAGAGACCCAGTACTTC. It specifies CASSLIMTETQYF.

The chain carries TRBV7-9 and TRBJ1-2; 8 positions match TRBD1. CDR3 size: 15 residues. V lost 0 bases to trimming and J lost 4 bases; unmatched junction nucleotides: 4. CDR1 is SEHNR and CDR2 is FQNEAQ in the germline V gene (reference sequence). CDR3 nucleotide sequence: TGTGCCAGCAGCTTAGCCCAGGGGGCCGGCTATGGCTACACCTTC. It is translated as CASSLAQGAGYGYTF.

The chain joins TRBV5-6 to TRBJ2-3; 9 bases align to TRBD1. The CDR3 runs 17 residues. Per the germline V gene, CDR1 is SGHDT and CDR2 is YYEEEE. Trimming cost V 0 bases and J 6 bases; bases outside gene matches: 11. CDR3 DNA: TGTGCCAGCAGCTTGGGTAGAGGGACAGGGTTACCTGATACGCAGTATTTT. The encoded protein is CASSLGRGTGLPDTQYF. The complete variable domain, with remaining parts taken from reference TRBV5-6 and TRBJ2-3, reads DAGVTQSPTHLIKTRGQQVTLRCSPKSGHDTVSWYQQALGQGPQFIFQYYEEEERQRGNFPDRFSGHQFPNYSSELNVNALLLGDSALYLCASSLGRGTGLPDTQYFGPGTRLTVL.

The V and J genes are TRBV18 and TRBJ2-3, with 8 bases matching TRBD1. Germline V gene lookup returns CDR1 KGHSH and CDR2 LQKENI. The CDR3 is 16 amino acids. V was pared by 5 bases and J by 2 bases, with 9 bases of the junction left unmatched. The CDR3 loop reads CASSSQRTGNTDTQYF. CDR3 nucleotide sequence: TGTGCCAGCTCATCGCAAAGGACAGGGAACACAGATACGCAGTATTTT.

The chain couples TRBV9 to TRBJ1-3; no clear D gene. The V end was cut by 0 bases, the J end by 7 bases, with 14 bases between. CDR3 size: 15 residues. The germline V gene encodes CDR1 SGDLS and CDR2 YYNGEE. CDR3 in DNA: TGTGCCAGCAGCGTAGAGGGCGGCCTAGGGAACACCATATATTTT. Translating it yields CASSVEGGLGNTIYF.

This sequence joins TRBV6-5 and TRBJ1-2; D is ambiguous. This CDR3 has 16 residues. Per germline, CDR1 MNHEY and CDR2 SVGAGI. V was pared by 0 bases and J by 5 bases, with 16 bases between. CDR3 in amino acids: CASSYSAATVGYGYTF. Written as DNA, the CDR3 is TGTGCCAGCAGTTACTCGGCAGCTACAGTTGGGTATGGCTACACCTTC.

This clone came up a few times. This chain uses TRBV7-2 with TRBJ2-7; D is unresolved. CDR1 is SGHTA and CDR2 is FQGNSA in the germline V gene. The CDR3 is made up of 11 amino acids. Trimming left V 4 bases short and J 9 bases short, with 10 bases between. The CDR3 sequence is CASSYMVGQYF. In DNA form, the CDR3 reads TGTGCCAGCAGCTATATGGTGGGGCAGTACTTC.

The chain links TRBV11-1 to TRBJ2-7; 7 bases line up with TRBD2. Germline-derived CDR1 and CDR2 are SGHAT and FQDESV (reference sequence). This CDR3 has 15 residues. J gave up 2 bases and V 8 bases, and 12 bases lay outside the gene matches. DNA for the CDR3: TGTGCCAGCTCTCCTTCGGCGGGGGATCCCTACGAGCAGTACTTC. Its protein is CASSPSAGDPYEQYF.

The chain carries TRBV2 and TRBJ1-1; D is unclear. The CDR3 extends over 14 amino acids. Trimming removed 6 bases at V and 4 bases at J, with 15 bases between. From germline, CDR1 is SNHLY and CDR2 FYNNEI. CDR3 coding DNA: TGTGCCAGCAGCCCCAGCCTGGGAACCACTGAAGCTTTCTTT. Translated: CASSPSLGTTEAFF.

This clone showed up just a few times. V is TRBV14 and J is TRBJ2-1, with no clear D. Germline V lookup: CDR1 SGHDN, CDR2 FVKESK. The CDR3 consists of 14 residues. V was pared by 1 base and J by 7 bases, with 11 bases between. CDR3 sequence (DNA): TGTGCCAGCAGCCAAGTATATAGTTTTAATGAGCAGTTCTTC. This gives the protein CASSQVYSFNEQFF.

The rearrangement joins TRBV19 to TRBJ2-1; D unresolved. CDR3 length: 11 amino acids. Germline CDR1 LNHDA, CDR2 SQIVND (reference sequence). V lost 4 bases to trimming and J lost 10 bases, with 8 bases between them. CDR3 DNA: TGTGCCAGTAGTAGGACCCAAGAGCAGTTCTTC. This sequence encodes CASSRTQEQFF.

This clone was counted only a few times. The V and J genes are TRBV28 and TRBJ1-2; D ambiguous. The CDR3 contains 11 residues. Germline loops: CDR1 MDHEN, CDR2 SYDVKM. Trimming shortened V by 2 bases and J by 5 bases, and 3 bases separated the two germline ends. CDR3 region: CASSLEYGYTF. The DNA for the CDR3 is TGTGCCAGCAGTTTAGAGTATGGCTACACCTTC.

For this clone: This same CDR3 is encoded by further DNA sequences in the sample. V and J are TRBV11-2 and TRBJ2-5; a weak D match, TRBD1 (7 bases). Trimming removed 1 base from V and 5 bases from J, with 8 bases in between. The CDR3 loop spans 13 amino acids. Germline V gene lookup returns CDR1 SGHAT and CDR2 FQNNGV. In DNA, the CDR3 is TGTGCCAGCAGCTTAGCAGGGGGGGAGACCCAGTACTTC. Amino acids: CASSLAGGETQYF.

The chain is built from TRBV6-6 and TRBJ1-2; D is undetermined. Trimming removed 7 bases at V and 2 bases at J, with 8 bases between. This CDR3 is 12 amino acids long. Germline lookup yields CDR1 MNHNY and CDR2 SVGAGI (reference sequence). The DNA for the CDR3 is TGTGCCAGCACTGGTCGAAACTATGGCTACACCTTC. Translated: CASTGRNYGYTF.

The chain couples TRBV6-1 to TRBJ2-7; D is uncertain. Trimming removed 6 bases at V and 3 bases at J, with 15 bases between. The CDR3 contains 14 residues. Germline V lookup: CDR1 MNHNS, CDR2 SASEGT. CDR3 region: CASSLQSSDYEQYF. Written as DNA, the CDR3 is TGTGCCAGCAGCCTCCAAAGCTCTGACTACGAGCAGTACTTC.

This clone was seen only a few times. The rearrangement uses TRBV11-2 and TRBJ2-2; 7 nucleotides line up with TRBD1. CDR1 is SGHAT, CDR2 FQNNGV, per germline. V gave up 5 bases and J gave up 11 bases; unmatched junction bases: 8. CDR3 length: 13 amino acids. CDR3 nucleotide sequence: TGTGCCAGCAGCAGGGGACAGATCGGCGAGCTGTTTTTT. Its protein is CASSRGQIGELFF.

V gene TRBV5-4 combines with J gene TRBJ1-1; D gene ambiguous. Between the trimmed V and J ends, which lost 2 bases and 0 bases, there was a span of 11 bases. CDR1 SGHNT and CDR2 YYREEE come from the germline V gene (reference sequence). The CDR3 runs to 15 residues. The CDR3 loop is CASSLRVSMNTEAFF. CDR3 nucleotides: TGTGCCAGCAGCTTAAGGGTGTCCATGAACACTGAAGCTTTCTTT.

The sample holds a few counts of this clone. The gene calls are TRBV30 and TRBJ1-3; TRBD1 is a possible D gene (6 bases). Germline V gene lookup returns CDR1 GTSNPN and CDR2 SVGIG (reference sequence). The CDR3 is made up of 13 amino acids. The V end was cut by 3 bases, the J end by 3 bases, with 9 bases between. The chain's CDR3 is CAWRQGFGNTIYF. The CDR3 region has the DNA TGTGCCTGGAGACAGGGTTTTGGAAACACCATATATTTT.

This clone has just a few counts. The V and J genes are TRBV5-1 and TRBJ1-1; tentatively, D is TRBD1 (6 bases). CDR1 SGHRS and CDR2 YFSETQ come from the germline V gene. The CDR3 runs to 14 residues. V lost 5 bases and J 0 bases, leaving 11 bases between the germline ends. For the CDR3, the DNA is TGCGCCAGCAGATCAACAGGGTTGAACACTGAAGCTTTCTTT. Translated, it gives CASRSTGLNTEAFF.

The gene calls are TRBV30 and TRBJ1-1; 9 nucleotides match TRBD1. V shed 1 base and J 5 bases; nucleotides not matched to a gene: 2. CDR3 length: 13 amino acids. Germline CDR1 is GTSNPN and CDR2 is SVGIG (reference sequence). The CDR3 DNA follows: TGTGCCTGGAGTGCAGGGACAGGGACTGAAGCTTTCTTT. This encodes CAWSAGTGTEAFF.

This clone was detected a few times. The rearrangement links TRBV5-1 to TRBJ2-1, with 8 bases aligning to TRBD2. The germline CDR1 and CDR2 sequences are SGHRS and YFSETQ. V was clipped by 4 bases and J by 1 base; unmatched bases: 13. The CDR3 is made up of 18 amino acids. CDR3 bases: TGCGCCAGCAGCCCATACGGGCGGACTAGCCGTTCCTACAATGAGCAGTTCTTC. Protein product: CASSPYGRTSRSYNEQFF. Together with reference TRBV5-1 and TRBJ2-1, the CDR3 gives the full variable domain: KAGVTQTPRYLIKTRGQQVTLSCSPISGHRSVSWYQQTPGQGLQFLFEYFSETQRNKGNFPGRFSGRQFSNSRSEMNVSTLELGDSALYLCASSPYGRTSRSYNEQFFGPGTRLTVL.

This rearrangement joins TRBV4-1 to TRBJ2-4; TRBD1 agrees at 7 bases. Losses at the gene ends were 4 bases for V and 1 base for J; bases not matched to a gene: 10. Looked up from germline, CDR1 is MGHRA and CDR2 is YSYEKL. The CDR3 is made up of 17 amino acids. This chain's CDR3 is CASSPGTAPRAKNIQYF. Here the CDR3 DNA reads TGCGCCAGCAGCCCTGGGACAGCCCCACGGGCCAAAAACATTCAGTACTTC.

The V gene is TRBV29-1, the J gene TRBJ2-5, with D maybe TRBD1 (9 bases). Germline assignment: CDR1 SQVTM and CDR2 ANQGSEA. This CDR3 spans 14 amino acids. V shed 5 bases and J shed 11 bases, with 24 bases lying between them. The DNA for the CDR3 is TGCAGCGTTAGACCGGGACAGGGACTAGGGGAGCAGTACTTC. This sequence encodes CSVRPGQGLGEQYF.